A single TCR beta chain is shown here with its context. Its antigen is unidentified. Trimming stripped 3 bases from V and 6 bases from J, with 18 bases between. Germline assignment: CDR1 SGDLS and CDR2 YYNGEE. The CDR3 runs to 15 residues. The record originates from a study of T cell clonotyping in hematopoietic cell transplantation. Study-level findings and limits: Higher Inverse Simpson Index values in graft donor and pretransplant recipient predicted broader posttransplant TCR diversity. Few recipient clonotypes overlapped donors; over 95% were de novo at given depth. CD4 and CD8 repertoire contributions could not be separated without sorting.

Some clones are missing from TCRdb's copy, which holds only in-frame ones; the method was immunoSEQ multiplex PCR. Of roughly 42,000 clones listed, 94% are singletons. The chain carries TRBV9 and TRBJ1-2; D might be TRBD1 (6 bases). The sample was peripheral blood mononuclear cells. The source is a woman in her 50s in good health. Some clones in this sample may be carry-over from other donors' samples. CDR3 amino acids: CASSAAGGGLNGYTF. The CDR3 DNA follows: TGTGCCAGCAGCGCCGCCGGCGGGGGGCTCAATGGCTACACCTTC. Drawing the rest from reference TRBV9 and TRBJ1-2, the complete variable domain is DSGVTQTPKHLITATGQRVTLRCSPRSGDLSVYWYQQSLDQGLQFLIQYYNGEERAKGNILERFSAQQFPDLHSELNLSSLELGDSALYFCASSAAGGGLNGYTFGSGTRLTVV.